This TCR beta chain was recovered during a study of blood T cell repertoires in COVID-19. Turning to the study itself: Both acute and convalescent COVID-19 samples were obtained from the United States, Italy and Spain.

In terms of age and location, participants ranged from roughly 18 to 100 years and lived in approximately 26 US areas. No more than 2 weeks before study entry, exposed participants had met a case of COVID-19. The V end was cut by 4 bases, the J end by 9 bases, with 17 bases between. Germline CDR1 KGHDR, CDR2 SFDVKD. This CDR3 is built from 14 residues. How the authors handled the data: It was from reference gene primer amplification that nucleated cell counts were estimated. The data were produced by immunoSEQ multiplex PCR, yet TCRdb's version contains in-frame clones alone and is incomplete. V and J calls and clone size are copied from that table; D and trimming were computed from the DNA. The sample has 300,000 to 400,000 clones, more than 90% seen once; the top ten hold about 4%.

This TCR was sampled from a woman aged 25 to 39 who had been exposed to COVID-19. Sample: PBMCs or T cells enriched from blood (not recorded which). This sequence joins TRBV24-1 and TRBJ1-2; perhaps TRBD1 as D (5 bases). The CDR3 sequence: CATSEGTEEGCYTF. CDR3 bases: TGTGCCACCAGTGAAGGGACGGAGGAGGGGTGCTACACCTTC.